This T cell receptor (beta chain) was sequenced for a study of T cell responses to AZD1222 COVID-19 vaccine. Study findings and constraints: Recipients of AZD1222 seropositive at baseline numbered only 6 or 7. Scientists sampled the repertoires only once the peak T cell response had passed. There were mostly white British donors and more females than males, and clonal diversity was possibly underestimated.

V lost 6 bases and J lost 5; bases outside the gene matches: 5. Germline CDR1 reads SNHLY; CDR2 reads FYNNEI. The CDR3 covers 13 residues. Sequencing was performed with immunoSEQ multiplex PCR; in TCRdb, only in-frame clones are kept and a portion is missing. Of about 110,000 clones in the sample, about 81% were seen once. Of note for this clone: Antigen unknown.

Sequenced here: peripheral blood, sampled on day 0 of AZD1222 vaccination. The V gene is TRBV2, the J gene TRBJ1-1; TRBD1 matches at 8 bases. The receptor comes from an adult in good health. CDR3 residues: CASRLDRETEAFF. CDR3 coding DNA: TGTGCCAGCAGACTGGACAGGGAAACTGAAGCTTTCTTT.